The T cell receptor beta chain described here comes from a study of blood T cell repertoires in COVID-19. At the level of the study: The origin of the acute and convalescent COVID-19 samples was the United States, Italy and Spain. Sample material is recorded as cDNA or gDNA derived from T cells, B-cell-depleted T cells, or PBMCs.

V lost 3 bases, J lost 1 base, and 6 bases lay in between. This CDR3 has 13 residues. Germline CDR1 DFQATT, CDR2 SNEGSKA (reference sequence). In the original workflow: Scientists estimated how many nucleated cells there were by amplifying reference gene primers. This table comes from immunoSEQ multiplex PCR, and its TCRdb copy is limited to in-frame clones, with some not included. That table furnishes V, J and clone size, whereas the DNA furnished D and trimming. The repertoire holds around 13,000 clones, less than 90% seen once, with roughly half in the top ten. The sample taken for sequencing was peripheral blood. This sequence was found in a man of 80 years or more with acute or convalescent COVID-19. The chain joins TRBV20-1 to TRBJ2-2; D is undetermined. CDR3 loop: CSASGRNTGELFF. CDR3 bases: TGCAGTGCTAGTGGCAGGAACACCGGGGAGCTGTTTTTT.